This T cell receptor (beta chain) was found in a study of T cell responses to AZD1222 COVID-19 vaccine. The study, taken as a whole, reports: Spike-wide coverage was observed for vaccine-associated CD4 TCRs, with dominant responses at 160-218 and 743-854. Rises in breadth and depth of Spike-specific TCRs came after two AZD1222 doses. Close to half of all spike-specific TCRs reportedly target regions of the variants that are unmutated.

Pooled in the analysis were second doses at about 4 or about 12 weeks. Here immunoSEQ multiplex PCR was the method, and the copy in TCRdb shows in-frame clones only, minus some. The sample shows around 100,000 clones, 88% of them seen only once. This CDR3 is built from 16 residues. The germline CDR1 and CDR2 sequences are LGHDT and YNNKEL (reference sequence). Germline trimming cut 1 base from V and 4 bases from J; bases unmatched to any gene: 7. This clone was counted between two and nine times. Its cognate antigen is unknown. This clonotype was sampled from an adult who received the AZD1222 COVID-19 vaccine. The sequencing here drew on peripheral blood, taken 28 days after the second AZD1222 dose. V usage is TRBV3-1 (or the pseudogene TRBV3-2) and J usage is TRBJ2-3; 8 bases align to TRBD2. The CDR3 nucleotides are TGTGCCAGCAGCCAAGTGTCCGGGGGGGCGGCAGATACGCAGTATTTT. Protein sequence: CASSQVSGGAADTQYF.